This TCR beta chain was documented in a study of shared clonotypes between healthy human individuals. Study results and limitations: A reduction in generation probabilities was seen for non-shared clonotypes relative to those shared by all four donors.

It was CD45RO-negative cells, positively selected for CCR7, that made up naive CD8 cells, with terminally differentiated effector memory CD45RA+ cells excluded. Donors were Caucasian adults residing in Nashville, Tennessee, USA. Germline V lookup: CDR1 SGDLS, CDR2 YYNGEE. Trimming took 3 bases from V and 3 from J, leaving 16 bases between them. This CDR3 comprises 15 residues. Produced via immunoSEQ multiplex PCR; TCRdb's table is partial and in-frame only. The table shows hundreds of thousands of clones, with 85% to 95% occurring only once. As to this clone: Its antigen is not known.

The rearrangement joins TRBV9 to TRBJ2-7, with D possibly matching TRBD2 (6 bases). The material sequenced was naive CD8+ T cells sorted from blood. This sequence was found in a man aged 25 to 40 in good health. CDR3: CASSAEGLEFYEQYF. CDR3 nucleotide sequence: TGTGCCAGCAGCGCAGAGGGACTCGAGTTCTACGAGCAGTACTTC.